This entry lists 8 T cell receptor beta chains sequenced from one sample in a study of blood T cell repertoires in COVID-19. Libraries were prepared by immunoSEQ multiplex PCR; TCRdb keeps only in-frame clonotypes and omits some of them. The sample carries under 250,000 clones, 86% recorded once. The source material was peripheral blood. These receptors were taken from a woman at least 80 years old with COVID-19, enrolled during active disease.

This chain connects TRBV7-2 to TRBJ2-3; 7 positions agree with TRBD2. Germline CDR1 reads SGHTA; CDR2 reads FQGNSA. J gave up 2 bases and V 5 bases, and 10 bases lay outside the gene matches. The CDR3 consists of 16 residues. In DNA form, the CDR3 reads TGTGCCAGCAGCCTACAAGCGGGGTCCCTCACAGATACGCAGTATTTT. Translated: CASSLQAGSLTDTQYF.

The chain employs TRBV5-8 and TRBJ2-6; 8 bases are shared with TRBD1. The CDR3 covers 19 residues. The V segment lost 4 bases and the J segment 1 base; nucleotides outside the gene matches: 13. Germline loops: CDR1 SGHTS, CDR2 YDEGEE. Here the CDR3 reads CASSLSPDRVVSGANVLTF. CDR3 in DNA: TGTGCCAGCAGCCTTAGCCCGGACAGGGTAGTATCTGGGGCCAACGTCCTGACTTTC.

The rearrangement links TRBV19 to TRBJ2-1, with 7 positions matching TRBD2. The CDR3 contains 15 residues. J was trimmed by 7 bases and V by 5 bases; bases with no gene match: 11. CDR1 and CDR2 from the germline V gene are LNHDA and SQIVND (reference sequence). The CDR3 spells CASSSPGEGRNEQFF. The DNA for the CDR3 is TGTGCCAGTAGTTCCCCCGGGGAGGGACGGAATGAGCAGTTCTTC.

The J gene is TRBJ2-1, the V gene TRBV5-4; 7 nucleotides match TRBD1. The CDR3 is made up of 15 amino acids. Trimming took 4 bases from V and 3 from J; bases not matched to a gene: 7. Per the germline V gene, CDR1 is SGHNT and CDR2 is YYREEE (reference sequence). CDR3 protein: CASSIGQDLYNEQFF. For the CDR3, the DNA is TGTGCCAGCAGCATCGGACAGGACCTCTACAATGAGCAGTTCTTC.

The gene calls are TRBV27 and TRBJ2-1, with D tentatively TRBD1 (6 bases). V was clipped by 5 bases and J by 0 bases, with 17 bases between them. The CDR3 contains 17 residues. In germline, CDR1 is MNHEY, CDR2 SMNVEV (reference sequence). The CDR3 spells CASSPSSGTYSYNEQFF. DNA of the CDR3: TGTGCCAGCAGTCCCAGTTCCGGGACATACTCCTACAATGAGCAGTTCTTC.

The CDR3 protein is CASSTGEKTGELFF. The DNA for the CDR3 is TGCGCCAGCAGTACAGGGGAGAAGACCGGGGAGCTGTTTTTT. The V gene is TRBV5-1, the J gene TRBJ2-2; 7 nucleotides align to TRBD1. This CDR3 is 14 amino acids long. V was clipped by 5 bases and J by 5 bases; unmatched bases: 6. CDR1 and CDR2 (germline): SGHRS, YFSETQ.

The V gene is TRBV25-1, the J gene TRBJ1-4; D perhaps matches TRBD1 (5 bases). This CDR3 comprises 15 residues. Germline-derived CDR1 and CDR2 are MGHDK and SYGVNS. V was clipped by 5 bases and J by 0 bases, with 10 bases between them. This CDR3 is CASSPQGPTNEKLFF. The CDR3 DNA reads as TGTGCCAGCAGTCCCCAGGGCCCAACTAATGAAAAACTGTTTTTT.

The chain links TRBV5-4 to TRBJ2-7; 8 bases map to TRBD1. The CDR3 consists of 15 residues. The V gene end was trimmed by 4 bases and the J gene end by 3 bases; junction bases not matched to a gene: 9. Germline-derived CDR1 and CDR2 are SGHNT and YYREEE (reference sequence). The CDR3 loop reads CASSLGTGEGYEQYF. CDR3 nucleotide sequence: TGTGCCAGCAGCCTTGGGACAGGAGAGGGCTACGAGCAGTACTTC.